Presented here are 28 T cell receptor beta chains from one specimen sequenced in a study of T cells in women clearing cervical HPV infection. The method was immunoSEQ multiplex PCR; TCRdb's version includes in-frame clones alone and lacks a portion of them. This sample's table has about 30,000 clones. Sequenced input: blood buffy coat. These receptors were taken from a woman aged 18-70 years with a cervical HPV16 infection that either progressed to CIN3+ or cleared (not recorded which).

Turning to this clone: The read falls 3 residues short of the CDR3 end, and the missing part is taken from the germline J gene. The J gene is TRBJ2-5, the V gene TRBV6-2 or TRBV6-3, with TRBD2 matching over 7 bases. Trimming took 8 bases from V and 7 from J; bases not matched to a gene: 10. CDR1 and CDR2 (germline): MNHEY, SVGEGT. The CDR3 runs 13 residues. The covered CDR3 bases are TGTGCCAGCGGCGGGACTAACAAGGGGACC. As protein: CASGGTNKGT. The complete CDR3 reads CASGGTNKGTQYF.

Worth noting for this clone: The CDR3 goes on 3 residues after the read ends, and that part is filled in from the germline J gene. The chain is built from TRBV4-2 and TRBJ2-7; 8 nucleotides line up with TRBD1. The CDR3 runs to 16 residues. The germline gives CDR1 LGHNA, CDR2 YNFKEQ. V shed 3 bases and J 3 bases; nucleotides not matched to a gene: 10. CDR3 loop: CASSQEAGTGFYEQYF. The sequenced CDR3 bases are TGTGCCAGCAGCCAGGAAGCCGGGACAGGCTTCTACGAG.

For this clone: The CDR3 end lies 3 residues beyond the end of the read and is filled in from the germline J gene. The chain joins TRBV20-1 to TRBJ2-3; 8 nucleotides match TRBD1. The ends lost 5 bases at V and 4 bases at J; junction bases unmatched: 2. The germline V gene encodes CDR1 DFQATT and CDR2 SNEGSKA (reference sequence). The CDR3 runs to 12 residues. The CDR3 sequence: CSAATGADTQYF. The CDR3 bases that were read are TGCAGTGCTGCGACAGGGGCAGATACG.

As to this clone: The CDR3 end lies 3 residues beyond the end of the read and is filled in from the germline J gene. The chain combines TRBV7-2 with TRBJ1-2; D gene unclear. Germline loops: CDR1 SGHTA, CDR2 FQGNSA. The CDR3 totals 14 residues. The CDR3 here is CASSQRRGGYDYTF. The CDR3 bases that were read are TGTGCCAGCAGCCAACGACGGGGAGGCTACGAC.

To note about this clone: The read is 3 residues too short to cover the CDR3 end, so that end is filled in from the germline J gene. The gene calls are TRBV4-2 and TRBJ2-5, with D possibly matching TRBD1 (5 bases). This CDR3 is 14 amino acids long. The V end was cut by 5 bases, the J end by 2 bases, with 12 bases between. Germline CDR1 LGHNA, CDR2 YNFKEQ. The CDR3 loop reads CASSRMAGQETQYF. Incomplete CDR3 DNA: TGTGCCAGCAGCAGAATGGCAGGGCAAGAGACC.

As for this clone: The CDR3 extends 3 residues past the end of the read, so its final part is completed from the germline J gene. The chain uses TRBV4-1 and TRBJ1-3; D not resolved. CDR3 length equals 15 residues. V lost 3 bases and J 0 bases, leaving 9 bases between the germline ends. CDR1 and CDR2 from the germline V gene are MGHRA and YSYEKL. The sequenced CDR3 bases are TGCGCCAGCAGCCAGGCTCCTAGCTCTGGAAACACC. Protein sequence: CASSQAPSSGNT. The CDR3 in its entirety is CASSQAPSSGNTIYF.

Points on this clone: The read halts 3 residues ahead of the CDR3 end, with the missing end drawn from the germline J gene. This chain connects TRBV7-3 to TRBJ2-3, with 10 bases fitting TRBD1. Germline CDR1 reads SGHTA; CDR2 reads FQGTGA. The length of the CDR3 is 15 residues. The sequenced CDR3 bases are TGTGCCAGCAGCTTAACGGGGGACAGGGGAGAGACG. This translates into CASSLTGDRGET. The entire CDR3 protein is CASSLTGDRGETQYF.

This chain's CDR3 is CASRPPQGLEETQYF. CDR3 bases read: TGTGCCAGCAGGCCACCACAGGGATTGGAGGAGACC. The gene calls are TRBV7-2 and TRBJ2-5; a weak D match, TRBD1 (6 bases). The read is 3 residues too short to cover the CDR3 end, so that end is filled in from the germline J gene. The CDR3 totals 15 residues. V gave up 6 bases and J gave up 5 bases, with 19 bases separating them. Germline CDR1 reads SGHTA; CDR2 reads FQGNSA.

Points on this clone: The read ends 3 residues before the CDR3 terminus; that terminus is restored from the germline J gene. V and J are TRBV19 and TRBJ2-2; a weak D match, TRBD2 (6 bases). The CDR3 covers 15 residues. Looked up from germline, CDR1 is LNHDA and CDR2 is SQIVND (reference sequence). Trimming pared 8 bases from V and 6 bases from J, leaving 19 bases between. The CDR3 bases that were read are TGTGCCAGTTCTTGGGACGGGACTCGCCCCGGGGAG. Its protein product is CASSWDGTRPGE. The full CDR3 is CASSWDGTRPGELFF.

Comments on this clone: The DNA ends 3 residues before the CDR3 does, and the rest of the CDR3 is filled in from the germline J gene. The chain employs TRBV6-2 or TRBV6-3 and TRBJ1-2, with D hard to call. The V gene's germline CDR1 is MNHEY and CDR2 SVGEGT. This CDR3 region has 15 residues. The CDR3 bases that were read are TGTGCCAGCAGTTACTCGATTCCCCGTATTAGCGAC. Protein: CASSYSIPRISD. The full CDR3 reads CASSYSIPRISDYTF.

As regards this clone: With the read ending 3 residues before the CDR3 end, the germline J gene is used to fill in that end. This chain uses TRBV7-2 with TRBJ2-3, with 7 positions matching TRBD2. The ends lost 3 bases at V and 4 bases at J; junction bases unmatched: 7. Per germline, CDR1 SGHTA and CDR2 FQGNSA. CDR3 length: 15 amino acids. The CDR3 DNA, read in part, is TGTGCCAGCAGCTTGGGGGGAGGGTCAGCAGATACG. It encodes CASSLGGGSADT. The CDR3 in its entirety is CASSLGGGSADTQYF.

Remarks on this clone: The read terminates 3 residues ahead of where the CDR3 ends, so the germline J gene completes it. The chain carries TRBV18 and TRBJ2-7; TRBD2 is a possible D gene (5 bases). The CDR3 totals 14 residues. Germline CDR1 reads KGHSH; CDR2 reads LQKENI. Trimming shortened V by 5 bases and J by 6 bases, and 17 bases separated the two germline ends. CDR3 DNA, as far as it was read: TGTGCCAGCTCATGGAGCGGCTCTCGTCGCGAG. This translates into CASSWSGSRRE. The full CDR3 sequence reads CASSWSGSRREQYF.

As regards this clone: The CDR3 is cut off 3 residues early in the read; its end comes from the germline J gene. The chain recombines TRBV7-2 with TRBJ2-2; no firm D call. Trimming cost V 4 bases and J 3 bases, with 12 bases left between them. CDR1 SGHTA and CDR2 FQGNSA come from the germline V gene. The CDR3 extends over 15 amino acids. CDR3 amino acids: CASSSFRPDTGELFF. Partial CDR3 DNA: TGTGCCAGCAGCTCGTTTCGCCCAGACACCGGGGAG.

A note on this clone: The missing CDR3 end, 3 residues past where the read stops, is filled in from the germline J gene. The chain is built from TRBV2 and TRBJ2-5; TRBD2 matches at 13 bases. There are 16 residues in the CDR3. With V trimmed by 8 bases and J by 4 bases, 10 bases remained unmatched. Germline CDR1 and CDR2: SNHLY and FYNNEI. CDR3 DNA, as far as it was read: TGTGCCAGCGCAACGGGTACTAGCGGGGGGGGAGAGACC. The encoded protein is CASATGTSGGGET. The entire CDR3 is CASATGTSGGGETQYF.

In regard to this clone: From the germline J gene comes the end of the CDR3, since the read stops 3 residues before it. The gene calls are TRBV6-2 or TRBV6-3 and TRBJ2-5, with 8 bases lining up with TRBD2. The CDR3 extends over 14 amino acids. Germline assignment: CDR1 MNHEY and CDR2 SVGEGT. V dropped 5 bases and J dropped 0; count of bases not matched to a gene: 2. CDR3: CASSALADQETQYF. The CDR3 bases that were read are TGTGCCAGCAGTGCACTAGCGGACCAAGAGACC.

Notes on this clone: The sequence runs out 3 residues before the end of the CDR3; the remainder is reconstructed from the germline J gene. The chain links TRBV20-1 to TRBJ2-7; 11 bases agree with TRBD2. Germline assignment: CDR1 DFQATT and CDR2 SNEGSKA (reference sequence). The CDR3 extends over 13 amino acids. Trimming removed 3 bases from V and 2 bases from J; junction bases left unmatched: 0. The covered CDR3 bases are TGCAGTGCTAGGACTAGCGGGACCTACGAG. Its translation: CSARTSGTYE. In full, the CDR3 reads CSARTSGTYEQYF.

CDR3 loop: CSASQGDNNQPQHF. The CDR3 DNA, read in part, is TGCAGTGCTAGTCAGGGAGACAACAATCAGCCC. V usage is TRBV20-1 and J usage is TRBJ1-5, with D perhaps matching TRBD1 (5 bases). The read ends 3 residues early relative to the CDR3; the germline J gene fills the gap. Germline CDR1 DFQATT, CDR2 SNEGSKA (reference sequence). CDR3 length: 14 residues. Trimming removed 3 bases from V and 3 bases from J, with 12 bases in between.

For this clone: From the germline J gene comes the end of the CDR3, since the read stops 3 residues before it. V is TRBV30 and J is TRBJ1-5; D uncertain. The V and J ends lost 0 bases and 4 bases respectively, with 7 bases between them. CDR3 length: 13 residues. Germline-derived CDR1 and CDR2 are GTSNPN and SVGIG (reference sequence). The CDR3 loop is CAWSVQQNQPQHF. The DNA read from the CDR3 is TGTGCCTGGAGTGTACAGCAAAATCAGCCC.

Regarding this clone: The CDR3 end is not reached by the read, which stops 3 residues before it; the germline J gene fills it in. V gene TRBV29-1 combines with J gene TRBJ2-7, with D possibly matching TRBD1 (5 bases). The CDR3 is 13 residues long. Trimming took off 0 bases at V and 6 bases at J, with 12 bases between the two ends. CDR1 is SQVTM, CDR2 ANQGSEA, per germline. This CDR3 reads CSVEDTRVSEQYF. The part of the CDR3 DNA that was read is TGCAGCGTTGAAGATACCAGGGTTAGCGAG.

Regarding this clone: The read terminates 3 residues before the CDR3 end, so the remaining end is supplied by the germline J gene. The rearrangement joins TRBV20-1 to TRBJ1-5; 7 bases line up with TRBD1. The germline gives CDR1 DFQATT, CDR2 SNEGSKA (reference sequence). The length of the CDR3 is 13 residues. J was trimmed by 7 bases and V by 5 bases; bases with no gene match: 8. This chain's CDR3 is CSAYRGGGQPQHF. CDR3 bases read: TGCAGTGCTTACCGGGGAGGGGGCCAGCCC.

A note on this clone: Read coverage stops 3 residues before the CDR3 terminus; the germline J gene supplies the remainder. V usage is TRBV9 and J usage is TRBJ2-7; no definite D call. Trimming took 0 bases from V and 2 from J, leaving 9 bases between them. Germline-derived CDR1 and CDR2 are SGDLS and YYNGEE. This CDR3 contains 14 residues. The covered CDR3 bases are TGTGCCAGCAGCGTAGAGAACAGACCCTACGAG. Residues: CASSVENRPYE. The whole CDR3 sequence reads CASSVENRPYEQYF.

With regard to this clone: The read is 3 residues too short to cover the CDR3 end, so that end is filled in from the germline J gene. The rearrangement joins TRBV24-1 to TRBJ2-5, with 8 bases matching TRBD2. Per germline, CDR1 KGHDR and CDR2 SFDVKD. The CDR3 totals 13 residues. Unmatched junction bases numbered 11, after V lost 12 bases and J lost 6 bases. Partial CDR3 DNA: TGTGCCTCCTCAGCGGGAGACGGAAAGACC. This gives the protein CASSAGDGKT. The full-length CDR3 reads as CASSAGDGKTQYF.

Of note for this clone: The sequenced fragment ends 3 residues before the CDR3 boundary, so the rest is inferred from the germline J gene. The chain links TRBV5-1 to TRBJ2-7, with 10 bases aligning to TRBD2. There are 15 residues in the CDR3. The V and J ends lost 0 bases and 4 bases, in that order; junction bases with no gene match: 4. Germline V gives CDR1 SGHRS, CDR2 YFSETQ. This CDR3 reads CASSLAGLAEYEQYF. Incomplete CDR3 DNA: TGCGCCAGCAGCTTGGCCGGACTAGCGGAATACGAG. The variable domain in full, completed from reference TRBV5-1 and TRBJ2-7, reads KAGVTQTPRYLIKTRGQQVTLSCSPISGHRSVSWYQQTPGQGLQFLFEYFSETQRNKGNFPGRFSGRQFSNSRSEMNVSTLELGDSALYLCASSLAGLAEYEQYFGPGTRLTVT.

Of note for this clone: The read ends 3 residues early relative to the CDR3; the germline J gene fills the gap. V usage is TRBV19 and J usage is TRBJ1-2; 7 nucleotides agree with TRBD1. The CDR3 loop spans 14 amino acids. Germline V CDR1 and CDR2: LNHDA, SQIVND (reference sequence). J gave up 2 bases and V 2 bases, and 2 bases lay outside the gene matches. CDR3 bases read: TGTGCCAGTAGTATACAGACAGGGAACTATGGC. Translation gives CASSIQTGNYG. The CDR3, in full, reads CASSIQTGNYGYTF.

Concerning this clone itself: The CDR3 extends 3 residues past the end of the read, so its final part is completed from the germline J gene. The rearrangement uses TRBV30 and TRBJ2-6; D gene uncertain. The V gene lost 3 bases and the J gene lost 0 bases, with 12 bases spanning the gap. This CDR3 is 16 amino acids long. Germline values: CDR1 GTSNPN, CDR2 SVGIG (reference sequence). The DNA read from the CDR3 is TGTGCCTGGAGAGACCGACTGTACTCTGGGGCCAACGTC. It translates to CAWRDRLYSGANV. The whole CDR3 region reads CAWRDRLYSGANVLTF.

A note on this clone: Sequence at one end of the junction differs from germline and may be a read error. The DNA ends 3 residues before the CDR3 does, and the rest of the CDR3 is filled in from the germline J gene. This chain connects TRBV7-7 to TRBJ2-1, with 13 bases identical to TRBD2. Germline V gene lookup returns CDR1 SSHAT and CDR2 FNYEAQ (reference sequence). The CDR3 runs to 16 residues. The CDR3 DNA, read in part, is TGTGCTAGCAGCTTAGGGTGGACTAGCGGGAGCAATGAG. It specifies CASSLGWTSGSNE. The complete CDR3 protein is CASSLGWTSGSNEQFF.

Comment on this clone: The CDR3 is cut off 3 residues early in the read; its end comes from the germline J gene. V gene TRBV18 combines with J gene TRBJ1-6, with unresolved D. V was cut by 3 bases and J by 6 bases, with 9 bases left in between. CDR1 and CDR2 from the germline V gene are KGHSH and LQKENI. The CDR3 has 14 amino acids. Partial CDR3 DNA: TGTGCCAGCTCACCCACAGATACTAATTCACCC. Translating it yields CASSPTDTNSP. The full CDR3 reads CASSPTDTNSPLHF.

Comments on this clone: The DNA ends 3 residues before the CDR3 does, and the rest of the CDR3 is filled in from the germline J gene. The chain has TRBV20-1 and TRBJ2-7; no clear D. The CDR3 loop spans 12 amino acids. The germline V and J ends were trimmed by 7 bases and 3 bases, with 13 bases remaining between them. Germline lookup yields CDR1 DFQATT and CDR2 SNEGSKA (reference sequence). CDR3 amino acids: CSDNGRHYEQYF. The sequenced CDR3 bases are TGCAGTGACAACGGCAGACACTACGAG.